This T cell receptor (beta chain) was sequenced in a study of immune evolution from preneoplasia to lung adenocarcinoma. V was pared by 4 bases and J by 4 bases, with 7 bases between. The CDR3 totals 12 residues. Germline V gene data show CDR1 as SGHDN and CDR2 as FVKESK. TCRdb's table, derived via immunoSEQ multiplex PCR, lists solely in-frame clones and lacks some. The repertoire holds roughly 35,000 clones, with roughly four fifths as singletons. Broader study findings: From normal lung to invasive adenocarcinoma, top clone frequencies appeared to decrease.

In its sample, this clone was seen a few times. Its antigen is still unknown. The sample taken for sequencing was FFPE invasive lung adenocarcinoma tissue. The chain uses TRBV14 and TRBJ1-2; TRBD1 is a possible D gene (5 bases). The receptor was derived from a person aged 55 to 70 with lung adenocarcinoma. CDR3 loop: CASSPGTYGYTF. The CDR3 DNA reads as TGTGCCAGCAGCCCCGGGACCTATGGCTACACCTTC.